The 18 T cell receptor beta chains in this list originate from one sample, sequenced in a study of shared clonotypes between healthy human individuals. Profiling relied on immunoSEQ multiplex PCR, and the TCRdb table lists in-frame clones only, not all of them. Of about 380,000 clones in the sample, about 97% were seen once. The material sequenced was memory CD8+ T cells sorted from blood. The sample's subset: CD45RO+ cells pooled with CCR7-negative TemRA cells. These TCRs come from a man aged 30 to 45 in good health.

The chain uses TRBV6-6 and TRBJ2-2; D uncertain. The germline gives CDR1 MNHNY, CDR2 SVGAGI (reference sequence). The CDR3 loop spans 12 amino acids. Trimming pared 4 bases from V and 2 bases from J, leaving 2 bases between. The CDR3 nucleotides are TGTGCCAGCAGTTTTAACACCGGGGAGCTGTTTTTT. Translation: CASSFNTGELFF.

The rearrangement uses TRBV30 and TRBJ1-3; no clear D gene. This CDR3 has 19 amino acids. The germline CDR1 and CDR2 sequences are GTSNPN and SVGIG (reference sequence). Trimming stripped 0 bases from V and 0 bases from J, with 21 bases between. DNA for the CDR3: TGTGCCTGGAGTGTAAGGGCAGTCTCCTTTTTCTTCTCTGGAAACACCATATATTTT. This gives the protein CAWSVRAVSFFFSGNTIYF.

This chain connects TRBV2 to TRBJ2-2; a weak D match, TRBD2 (6 bases). The V end lost 6 bases, the J end lost 7 bases, and 15 bases lay between the germline ends. This CDR3 spans 14 amino acids. Per germline, CDR1 SNHLY and CDR2 FYNNEI. DNA of the CDR3: TGTGCCAGCAGGCCTGAGGGGCGGGGCGGGGAGCTGTTTTTT. Translation: CASRPEGRGGELFF.

The chain employs TRBV13 and TRBJ2-5; 11 bases align to TRBD2. CDR3 length: 15 residues. In germline, CDR1 is PRHDT, CDR2 FYEKMQ (reference sequence). V was pared by 5 bases and J by 5 bases, with 7 bases of the junction left unmatched. The CDR3 region is CASSGSGRARETQYF. CDR3 nucleotide sequence: TGTGCCAGCAGCGGTAGCGGGAGGGCAAGGGAGACCCAGTACTTC.

The chain joins TRBV28 to TRBJ1-1; D gene ambiguous. The CDR3 has 11 residues. CDR1 MDHEN and CDR2 SYDVKM come from the germline V gene. V was cut by 5 bases and J by 9 bases, with 10 bases left in between. The CDR3 DNA reads as TGTGCCAGCAGTACCAAGGGAAAAGCTTTCTTT. The encoded protein is CASSTKGKAFF.

This chain connects TRBV4-2 to TRBJ2-2; TRBD2 agrees at 14 bases. Unmatched junction bases numbered 7, after V lost 0 bases and J lost 7 bases. Germline-derived CDR1 and CDR2 are LGHNA and YNFKEQ. CDR3 size: 18 residues. The CDR3 DNA reads as TGTGCCAGCAGCCAAGATGGGACTAGCGGGAGCCCCGGCGGGGAGCTGTTTTTT. As protein: CASSQDGTSGSPGGELFF.

The chain employs TRBV5-4 and TRBJ2-1; D perhaps matches TRBD2 (6 bases). The CDR3 spans 15 residues. Trimming cost V 1 base and J 7 bases, with 15 bases left between them. Germline V gene sequence: CDR1 SGHNT, CDR2 YYREEE (reference sequence). Here the CDR3 DNA reads TGTGCCAGCAGCTTGCCTGGCGGGAACCAAAATGAGCAGTTCTTC. Residues: CASSLPGGNQNEQFF.

The chain joins TRBV2 to TRBJ2-4; D not certain. This CDR3 spans 14 amino acids. V was trimmed by 5 bases and J by 0 bases, leaving 8 bases between them. CDR1 is SNHLY and CDR2 is FYNNEI in the germline V gene. The CDR3 nucleotides are TGTGCCAGCAGTATTCGGCTAGCCAAAAACATTCAGTACTTC. This sequence encodes CASSIRLAKNIQYF.

CDR3 nucleotides: TGTGCCTGGGACAGGGTTCGGGGCACTGAAGCTTTCTTT. Translation gives CAWDRVRGTEAFF. V gene TRBV30 combines with J gene TRBJ1-1, with 7 bases identical to TRBD1. This CDR3 region has 13 residues. Trimming took 5 bases from V and 4 from J; bases not matched to a gene: 7. Per germline, CDR1 GTSNPN and CDR2 SVGIG (reference sequence). The entire variable domain, with the rest obtained from reference TRBV30 and TRBJ1-1, is as follows: SQTIHQWPATLVQPVGSPLSLECTVEGTSNPNLYWYRQAAGRGLQLLFYSVGIGQISSEVPQNLSASRPQDRQFILSSKKLLLSDSGFYLCAWDRVRGTEAFFGQGTRLTVV.

This rearrangement joins TRBV20-1 to TRBJ1-2; D is possibly TRBD1 (5 bases). The CDR3 runs 11 residues. V was pared by 5 bases and J by 6 bases, with 10 bases between. Germline loops: CDR1 DFQATT, CDR2 SNEGSKA (reference sequence). The chain's CDR3 is CSARQPNGYTF. DNA for the CDR3: TGCAGTGCTCGACAGCCTAATGGCTACACCTTC.

This rearrangement joins TRBV6-5 to TRBJ2-1; no definite D call. Germline V gives CDR1 MNHEY, CDR2 SVGAGI. The CDR3 contains 15 residues. The V gene lost 2 bases and the J gene lost 0 bases, with 8 bases spanning the gap. CDR3 protein: CASSYGLHSYNEQFF. The CDR3 DNA reads as TGTGCCAGCAGTTACGGGCTTCACTCCTACAATGAGCAGTTCTTC.

This chain connects TRBV6-5 to TRBJ2-1, with unresolved D. Germline assignment: CDR1 MNHEY and CDR2 SVGAGI. The CDR3 contains 15 residues. Trimming removed 3 bases from V and 3 bases from J, with 12 bases in between. CDR3 loop: CASSYRPSNYNEQFF. CDR3 sequence (DNA): TGTGCCAGCAGTTATCGTCCCTCCAACTACAATGAGCAGTTCTTC.

The rearrangement joins TRBV5-4 to TRBJ2-1; D is unclear. CDR3 length: 14 amino acids. Trimming took 0 bases from V and 5 from J, leaving 9 bases between them. The germline V gene has CDR1 SGHNT and CDR2 YYREEE (reference sequence). The CDR3 DNA sequence: TGTGCCAGCAGCTTGGCAGGTTTCAACAATGAGCAGTTCTTC. This encodes CASSLAGFNNEQFF.

This CDR3 is CASIGGAKNIQYF. CDR3 coding DNA: TGTGCCAGCATTGGGGGTGCCAAAAACATTCAGTACTTC. The genes are TRBV27 and TRBJ2-4; the D gene could be TRBD1 or TRBD2 (5 bases each). The V gene lost 7 bases and the J gene lost 1 base, with 8 bases spanning the gap. CDR1 and CDR2 (germline): MNHEY, SMNVEV (reference sequence). The CDR3 extends over 13 amino acids.

This chain links TRBV5-1 with TRBJ2-5; D is unclear. The germline V gene encodes CDR1 SGHRS and CDR2 YFSETQ. CDR3 length equals 15 residues. The germline V and J ends were trimmed by 0 bases and 2 bases, with 11 bases remaining between them. The CDR3: CASSLATPFQETQYF. CDR3 bases: TGCGCCAGCAGCTTGGCCACTCCTTTTCAAGAGACCCAGTACTTC.

The V and J genes are TRBV29-1 and TRBJ1-2; D ambiguous. This CDR3 spans 12 amino acids. The germline V and J ends were trimmed by 4 bases and 5 bases, with 11 bases remaining between them. Germline lookup yields CDR1 SQVTM and CDR2 ANQGSEA. For the CDR3, the DNA is TGCAGCGTTGCGCGGGAAGATTATGGCTACACCTTC. Protein sequence: CSVAREDYGYTF.

This chain links TRBV10-2 with TRBJ2-3, with TRBD2 matching 7 bases. CDR1 is WSHSY, CDR2 SAAADI, per germline. Unmatched junction bases numbered 6, after V lost 6 bases and J lost 3 bases. The CDR3 is made up of 14 amino acids. CDR3 bases: TGCGCCAGCAGGTCTAGCGGAGTTACAGATACGCAGTATTTT. This encodes CASRSSGVTDTQYF.

CDR3 DNA: TGTGCCAGCAGTTTAAAGCGGGATTCCTACAATGAGCAGTTCTTC. This gives the protein CASSLKRDSYNEQFF. The chain carries TRBV28 and TRBJ2-1; 7 bases line up with TRBD2. Germline CDR1 is MDHEN and CDR2 is SYDVKM. V was clipped by 2 bases and J by 1 base; unmatched bases: 2. This CDR3 comprises 15 residues. The full variable domain, in which reference TRBV28 and TRBJ2-1 provide the parts outside the CDR3, is DVKVTQSSRYLVKRTGEKVFLECVQDMDHENMFWYRQDPGLGLRLIYFSYDVKMKEKGDIPEGYSVSREKKERFSLILESASTNQTSMYLCASSLKRDSYNEQFFGPGTRLTVL.